These 8 T cell receptor beta chains were sequenced from one sample in a study of monozygotic twins with inflammatory bowel disease. TCRdb re-analyzed the 5' RACE reads; it lists each CDR3 protein once, without DNA. The data show 160,000 or so distinct CDR3 sequences, and the top ten clones hold 2% to 2.5%. Sequencing input: blood. These receptors came from a human donor with ulcerative colitis or Crohn's disease, or a healthy co-twin of an affected twin (not recorded which).

This chain connects TRBV7-9 to TRBJ2-5. Germline CDR1 SEHNR, CDR2 FQNEAQ (reference sequence). The length of the CDR3 is 13 residues. The CDR3 region is CASSSLPVETQYF.

This CDR3 reads CAIRTGGWEQYF. V is TRBV10-3 and J is TRBJ2-7; there is no DNA to check the TCRdb D call of TRBD1. Germline-derived CDR1 and CDR2 are ENHRY and SYGVKD. The CDR3 is 12 residues long.

The chain carries TRBV30 and TRBJ1-5. CDR1 is GTSNPN and CDR2 is SVGIG in the germline V gene (reference sequence). This CDR3 contains 17 residues. The CDR3 protein is CAWSVRGSGWGNQPQHF. Full variable domain (missing parts from reference TRBV30 and TRBJ1-5): SQTIHQWPATLVQPVGSPLSLECTVEGTSNPNLYWYRQAAGRGLQLLFYSVGIGQISSEVPQNLSASRPQDRQFILSSKKLLLSDSGFYLCAWSVRGSGWGNQPQHFGDGTRLSIL.

The J gene is TRBJ2-7, the V gene TRBV20-1. Germline V gene sequence: CDR1 DFQATT, CDR2 SNEGSKA (reference sequence). This CDR3 is 11 amino acids long. The CDR3 is CSARISYEQYF.

The chain carries TRBV12-3 or TRBV12-4 and TRBJ1-4; absent DNA, TCRdb's TRBD1 call cannot be checked. The CDR3 covers 14 residues. The CDR3: CASSLMGVNEKLFF.

The V call is TRBV20-1, the J call TRBJ2-5; TCRdb reports TRBD2, a call that lacks DNA to check it against. Germline loops: CDR1 DFQATT, CDR2 SNEGSKA (reference sequence). This CDR3 spans 17 amino acids. The CDR3 region is CSAPYGSGGPWQETQYF.

V and J are TRBV19 and TRBJ2-1; no DNA is available, so the TRBD1 call from TCRdb remains unchecked. This CDR3 is 16 amino acids long. The V gene's germline CDR1 is LNHDA and CDR2 SQIVND (reference sequence). CDR3 region: CASSTGDRGLVVEQFF. The variable domain in full, with the rest retrieved from reference TRBV19 and TRBJ2-1, is DGGITQSPKYLFRKEGQNVTLSCEQNLNHDAMYWYRQDPGQGLRLIYYSQIVNDFQKGDIAEGYSVSREKKESFPLTVTSAQKNPTAFYLCASSTGDRGLVVEQFFGPGTRLTVL.

This chain uses TRBV25-1 with TRBJ2-1; lacking DNA, the TRBD2 call made by TCRdb goes unchecked. Looked up from germline, CDR1 is MGHDK and CDR2 is SYGVNS. CDR3 length equals 17 residues. CDR3 protein: CASSIAGQYFSVNEQFF.